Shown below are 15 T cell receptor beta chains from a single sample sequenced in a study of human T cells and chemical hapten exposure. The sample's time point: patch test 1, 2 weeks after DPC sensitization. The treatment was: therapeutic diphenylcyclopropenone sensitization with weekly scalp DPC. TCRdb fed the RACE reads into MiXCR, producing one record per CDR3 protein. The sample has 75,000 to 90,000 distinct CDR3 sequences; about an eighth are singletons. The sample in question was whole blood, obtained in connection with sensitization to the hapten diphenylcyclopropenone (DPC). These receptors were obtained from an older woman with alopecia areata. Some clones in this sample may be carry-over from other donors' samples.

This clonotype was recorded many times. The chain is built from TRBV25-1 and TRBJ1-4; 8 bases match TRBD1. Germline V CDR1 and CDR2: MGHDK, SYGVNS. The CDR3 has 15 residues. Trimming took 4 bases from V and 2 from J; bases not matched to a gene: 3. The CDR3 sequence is CASSAYRGTNEKLFF. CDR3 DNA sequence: TGTGCCAGCAGTGCTTACAGGGGGACTAATGAAAAACTGTTTTTT.

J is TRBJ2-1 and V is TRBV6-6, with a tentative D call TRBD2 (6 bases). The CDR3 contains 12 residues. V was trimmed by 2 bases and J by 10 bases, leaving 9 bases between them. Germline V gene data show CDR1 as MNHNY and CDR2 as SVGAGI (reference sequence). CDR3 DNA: TGTGCCAGCAGTTACATAAGCGGGGAGCAGTTCTTC. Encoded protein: CASSYISGEQFF.

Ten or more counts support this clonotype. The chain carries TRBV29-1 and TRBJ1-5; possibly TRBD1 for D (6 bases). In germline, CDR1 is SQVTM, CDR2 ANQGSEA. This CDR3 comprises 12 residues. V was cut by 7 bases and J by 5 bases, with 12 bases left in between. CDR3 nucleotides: TGCAGCGCGGGGGCGGGAGATCAGCCCCAGCATTTT. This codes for CSAGAGDQPQHF.

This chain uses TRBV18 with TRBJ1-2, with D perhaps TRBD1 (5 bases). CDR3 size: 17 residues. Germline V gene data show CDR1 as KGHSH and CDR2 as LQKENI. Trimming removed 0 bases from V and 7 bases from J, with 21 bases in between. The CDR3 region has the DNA TGTGCCAGCTCACCACCGGTTTCGCGAGGGGTTTTCGTTGGCTACACCTTC. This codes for CASSPPVSRGVFVGYTF.

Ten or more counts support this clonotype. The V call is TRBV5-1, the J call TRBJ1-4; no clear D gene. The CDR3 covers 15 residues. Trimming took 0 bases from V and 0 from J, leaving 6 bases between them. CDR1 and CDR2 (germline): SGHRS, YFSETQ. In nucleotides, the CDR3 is TGCGCCAGCAGCTTGGGGAGTGCAACTAATGAAAAACTGTTTTTT. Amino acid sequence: CASSLGSATNEKLFF. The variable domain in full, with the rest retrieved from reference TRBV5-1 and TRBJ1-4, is KAGVTQTPRYLIKTRGQQVTLSCSPISGHRSVSWYQQTPGQGLQFLFEYFSETQRNKGNFPGRFSGRQFSNSRSEMNVSTLELGDSALYLCASSLGSATNEKLFFGSGTQLSVL.

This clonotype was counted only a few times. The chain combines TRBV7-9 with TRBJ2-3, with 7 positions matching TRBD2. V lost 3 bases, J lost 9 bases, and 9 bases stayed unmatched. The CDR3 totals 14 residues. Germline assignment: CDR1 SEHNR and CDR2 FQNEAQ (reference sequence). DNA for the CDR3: TGTGCCAGCAGCTTTGGACTAGATCAAGACACGCAGTATTTT. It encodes CASSFGLDQDTQYF.

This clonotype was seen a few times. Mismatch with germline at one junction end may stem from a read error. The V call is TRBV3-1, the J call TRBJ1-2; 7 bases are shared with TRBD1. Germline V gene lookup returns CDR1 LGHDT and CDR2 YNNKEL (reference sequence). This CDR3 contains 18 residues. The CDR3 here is CASSQWPVRGDSPLADLF. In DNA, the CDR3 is TGTGCCAGCAGCCAATGGCCCGTCCGGGGGGACAGCCCACTGGCCGACCTCTTC. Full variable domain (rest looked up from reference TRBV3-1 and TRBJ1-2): DTAVSQTPKYLVTQMGNDKSIKCEQNLGHDTMYWYKQDSKKFLKIMFSYNNKELIINETVPNRFSPKSPDKAHLNLHINSLELGDSAVYFCASSQWPVRGDSPLADLFGSGTRLTVV.

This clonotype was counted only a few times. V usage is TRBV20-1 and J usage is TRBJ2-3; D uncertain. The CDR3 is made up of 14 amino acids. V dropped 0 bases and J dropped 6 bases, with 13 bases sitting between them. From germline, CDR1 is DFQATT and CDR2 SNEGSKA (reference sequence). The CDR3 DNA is TGCAGTGCTAGAGACGAACAGACGAGGGATACGCAGTATTTT. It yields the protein CSARDEQTRDTQYF.

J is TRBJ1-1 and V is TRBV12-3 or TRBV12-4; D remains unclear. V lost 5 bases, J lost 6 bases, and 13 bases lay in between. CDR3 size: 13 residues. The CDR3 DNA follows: TGTGCCAGCAGTCCCGGGCGCGGGGCTGAAGCTTTCTTT. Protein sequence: CASSPGRGAEAFF.

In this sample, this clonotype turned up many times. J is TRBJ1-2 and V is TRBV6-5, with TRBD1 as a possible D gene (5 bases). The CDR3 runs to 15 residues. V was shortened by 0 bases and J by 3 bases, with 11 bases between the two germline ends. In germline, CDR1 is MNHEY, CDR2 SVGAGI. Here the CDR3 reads CASSYSYRGDYGYTF. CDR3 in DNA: TGTGCCAGCAGTTACTCCTACCGGGGGGACTATGGCTACACCTTC.

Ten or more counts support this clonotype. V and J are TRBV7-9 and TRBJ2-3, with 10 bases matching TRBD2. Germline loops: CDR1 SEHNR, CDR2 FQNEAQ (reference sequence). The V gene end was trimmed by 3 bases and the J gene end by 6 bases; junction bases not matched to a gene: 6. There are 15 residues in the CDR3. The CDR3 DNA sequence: TGTGCCAGCAGCTTTAGCGGGGGGTCACGCGATACGCAGTATTTT. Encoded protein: CASSFSGGSRDTQYF.

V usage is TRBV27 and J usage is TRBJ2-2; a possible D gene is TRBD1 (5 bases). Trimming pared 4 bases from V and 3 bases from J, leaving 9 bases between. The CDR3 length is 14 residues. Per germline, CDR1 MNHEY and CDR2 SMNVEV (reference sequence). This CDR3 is CASSSTDYTGELFF. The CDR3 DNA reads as TGTGCCAGCAGTTCGACAGACTACACCGGGGAGCTGTTTTTT.

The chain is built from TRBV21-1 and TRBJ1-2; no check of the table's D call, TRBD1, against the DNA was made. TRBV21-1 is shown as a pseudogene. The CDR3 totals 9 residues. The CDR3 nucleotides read TGTGCCAGCTCCTGTAGCTACACCTTC. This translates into CASSCSYTF.

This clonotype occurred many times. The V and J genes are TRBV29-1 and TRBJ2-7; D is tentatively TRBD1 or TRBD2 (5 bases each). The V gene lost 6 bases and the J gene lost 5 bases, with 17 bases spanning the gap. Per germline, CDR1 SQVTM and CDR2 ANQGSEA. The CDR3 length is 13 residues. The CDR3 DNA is TGCAGCGTCATCTCCGGGACCCAGGACGAGCAGTACTTC. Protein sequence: CSVISGTQDEQYF.

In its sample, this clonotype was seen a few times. The CDR3 nucleotides are TGCAGCGTTGAAATTGGGCAGTTAGCTACGCAGTATTTT. It codes for CSVEIGQLATQYF. The chain uses TRBV29-1 and TRBJ2-3; D not resolved. This CDR3 region has 13 residues. Germline CDR1 and CDR2: SQVTM and ANQGSEA. Between the trimmed V and J ends, which lost 2 bases and 8 bases, there was a span of 14 bases.